These T cell receptor beta chains were read from a single sample in a study of blood T cells in healthy people across ages. TCRdb used MiXCR to reprocess the 5' RACE reads, holding one entry per CDR3 protein. The table lists over 1,500,000 distinct CDR3 sequences, around 48% of them singletons. Sequencing was carried out using blood. Receptors were obtained from a middle-aged woman in good health. CDR3s include the opening cysteine and the closing phenylalanine or tryptophan. D genes are given only for firm matches. Rows give clone size only sometimes, using once, few, many, or a class for an expanded clone.

clone size: -; D gene: TRBD1; V gene: TRBV6-2/TRBV6-3; J gene: TRBJ2-7; CDR3 DNA: TGTGCCAGCAGCTCTTTACGATCTGGGACAGGGGGCTCCTACGAGCAGTACTTC; CDR3 protein: CASSSLRSGTGGSYEQYF
clone size: -; D gene: -; V gene: TRBV2; J gene: TRBJ2-7; CDR3 DNA: TGTGCCAGCAGTGAAAGGGGCAGGGGATCGACCGAGCAGTACTTC; CDR3 protein: CASSERGRGSTEQYF
clone size: -; D gene: -; V gene: TRBV5-6; J gene: TRBJ1-2; CDR3 DNA: TGTGCCAGCAGCTCAGGGGACCTCTATGGCTACACCTTC; CDR3 protein: CASSSGDLYGYTF
clone size: -; D gene: -; V gene: TRBV2; J gene: TRBJ2-1; CDR3 DNA: TGTGCCAGCAGTGAACAGGGGACGGAGGAGCAGTTCTTC; CDR3 protein: CASSEQGTEEQFF
clone size: -; D gene: -; V gene: TRBV5-1; J gene: TRBJ2-5; CDR3 DNA: TGCGCCAGCAGCTTGTTTGGGGGCGTGCAAGAGACCCAGTACTTC; CDR3 protein: CASSLFGGVQETQYF
clone size: -; D gene: -; V gene: TRBV10-3; J gene: TRBJ2-5; CDR3 DNA: TGTGCCATCAGTCCGGGACTCATTGGTGGGAAGCAGTACTTC; CDR3 protein: CAISPGLIGGKQYF
clone size: few; D gene: TRBD1; V gene: TRBV29-1; J gene: TRBJ2-4; CDR3 DNA: TGCAGCGCAAACCCCGGGACAGGGGGCCGGGATAGACCTACGGCGCAGTACTTC; CDR3 protein: CSANPGTGGRDRPTAQYF
clone size: once; D gene: TRBD2; V gene: TRBV3-1; J gene: TRBJ2-5; CDR3 DNA: TGTGCCAGCAGCCAAGGGAAGCGGGGGGGACGAGAGACCCAGTACTTC; CDR3 protein: CASSQGKRGGRETQYF
clone size: few; D gene: -; V gene: TRBV7-9; J gene: TRBJ2-1; CDR3 DNA: TGTGCCAGCAGCTTAATACGCGTAGATGAGCAGTTCTTC; CDR3 protein: CASSLIRVDEQFF
clone size: -; D gene: -; V gene: TRBV2; J gene: TRBJ2-1; CDR3 DNA: TGTGCCAGCAGTGAACGGGGGACCCGATACAATGAGCAGTTCTTC; CDR3 protein: CASSERGTRYNEQFF
clone size: -; D gene: TRBD2; V gene: TRBV7-2; J gene: TRBJ2-7; CDR3 DNA: TGTGCCAGCAGCTTAGACCGACTAGCGCTCGATGAGCAGTACTTC; CDR3 protein: CASSLDRLALDEQYF
clone size: -; D gene: TRBD2; V gene: TRBV4-3; J gene: TRBJ2-4; CDR3 DNA: TGCGCCAGCAGCCAAGATCCCCTAGCGGGGGACCTACTAGCCAAAAACATTCAGTACTTC; CDR3 protein: CASSQDPLAGDLLAKNIQYF
clone size: -; D gene: TRBD1; V gene: TRBV28; J gene: TRBJ2-7; CDR3 DNA: TGTGCCAGCAGCGTCGGGCTGGGACAGGGGGCCTACGAGCAGTACTTC; CDR3 protein: CASSVGLGQGAYEQYF
clone size: -; D gene: -; V gene: TRBV6-2/TRBV6-3; J gene: TRBJ2-1; CDR3 DNA: TGTGCCAGCAGTTCGCAGGGACGAGCGGTGTACAATGAGCAGTTCTTC; CDR3 protein: CASSSQGRAVYNEQFF
clone size: -; D gene: -; V gene: TRBV14; J gene: TRBJ2-5; CDR3 DNA: TGTGCCACCCAGGGTCCTGGGGAGACCCAGTACTTC; CDR3 protein: CATQGPGETQYF
clone size: -; D gene: -; V gene: TRBV7-2; J gene: TRBJ2-5; CDR3 DNA: TGTGCCAGCAGCTTAAAACAGGGTGGGACCCAGTACTTC; CDR3 protein: CASSLKQGGTQYF
clone size: -; D gene: TRBD1; V gene: TRBV28; J gene: TRBJ2-4; CDR3 DNA: TGTGCCAGCAGTTCCCCGGATTCCGGGACAGGGGTAAACATTCAGTACTTC; CDR3 protein: CASSSPDSGTGVNIQYF
clone size: -; D gene: -; V gene: TRBV7-2; J gene: TRBJ2-3; CDR3 DNA: TGTGCCAGCAGCTTAGAAGGGGGCGCGGGGACAGATACGCAGTATTTT; CDR3 protein: CASSLEGGAGTDTQYF
clone size: -; D gene: TRBD1; V gene: TRBV7-9; J gene: TRBJ2-5; CDR3 DNA: TGTGCCAGCAGCACTACAGGGGTTGGGCAAGAGACCCAGTACTTC; CDR3 protein: CASSTTGVGQETQYF
clone size: few; D gene: TRBD1; V gene: TRBV15; J gene: TRBJ2-3; CDR3 DNA: TGTGCCACCAGCAGAGTCCTCACAGGGGCAGATACGCAGTATTTT; CDR3 protein: CATSRVLTGADTQYF
clone size: -; D gene: -; V gene: TRBV20-1; J gene: TRBJ2-3; CDR3 DNA: TGCAGTGCTAGAGGAAACGCAGCAGATACGCAGTATTTT; CDR3 protein: CSARGNAADTQYF
clone size: few; D gene: TRBD1; V gene: TRBV5-1; J gene: TRBJ2-3; CDR3 DNA: TGCGCCAGCAGCTTAAGACAGGGGACTAGCACAGATACGCAGTATTTT; CDR3 protein: CASSLRQGTSTDTQYF
clone size: few; D gene: -; V gene: TRBV6-5; J gene: TRBJ2-4; CDR3 DNA: TGTGCCAGCAGTTACGGGGCTGGCAAAAACATTCAGTACTTC; CDR3 protein: CASSYGAGKNIQYF
clone size: -; D gene: TRBD2; V gene: TRBV20-1; J gene: TRBJ2-3; CDR3 DNA: TGCAGTGCTAGAGATCCCCTAGCGGGGGGCGGAGATACGCAGTATTTT; CDR3 protein: CSARDPLAGGGDTQYF
clone size: -; D gene: -; V gene: TRBV6-2/TRBV6-3; J gene: TRBJ2-5; CDR3 DNA: TGTGCCAGCAGCCACGAACAGGGTTTGGGGGAGACCCAGTACTTC; CDR3 protein: CASSHEQGLGETQYF
clone size: -; D gene: -; V gene: TRBV6-6; J gene: TRBJ1-4; CDR3 DNA: TGTGCCAGCAGTTACCCGAACAGGGCGGAGAATGAAAAACTGTTTTTT; CDR3 protein: CASSYPNRAENEKLFF
clone size: many; D gene: -; V gene: TRBV27; J gene: TRBJ2-5; CDR3 DNA: TGTGCCAGCAGTGAGGGTGCTGGAGAGACCCAGTACTTC; CDR3 protein: CASSEGAGETQYF
clone size: -; D gene: -; V gene: TRBV12-5; J gene: TRBJ1-2; CDR3 DNA: TGTGCTAGTGGTTTTTACGCCAGTCAGGACGGCTACACCTTC; CDR3 protein: CASGFYASQDGYTF
clone size: few; D gene: -; V gene: TRBV7-8; J gene: TRBJ2-3; CDR3 DNA: -; CDR3 protein: CASRPSVLEGGPTDTQYF
clone size: few; D gene: -; V gene: TRBV20-1; J gene: TRBJ2-1; CDR3 DNA: TGCAGTGCTATTGGCGGCTACAATGAGCAGTTCTTC; CDR3 protein: CSAIGGYNEQFF
clone size: -; D gene: -; V gene: TRBV28; J gene: TRBJ1-5; CDR3 DNA: TGTGCCAGCAGCGCCACTGTGGGGCCCCAGCATTTT; CDR3 protein: CASSATVGPQHF
clone size: -; D gene: -; V gene: TRBV20-1; J gene: TRBJ2-7; CDR3 DNA: TGCAGTGTTACTCCCAGCACCGGGACCTACTCCTACGAGCAGTACTTC; CDR3 protein: CSVTPSTGTYSYEQYF
clone size: few; D gene: -; V gene: TRBV27; J gene: TRBJ2-7; CDR3 DNA: TGTGCCGCGAGTAGCGGCGAATCCTACGAGCAGTACTTC; CDR3 protein: CAASSGESYEQYF
clone size: -; D gene: -; V gene: TRBV11-2; J gene: TRBJ2-1; CDR3 DNA: TGTGCCAGCAGCCGAACTCGCGCGTCAGCTTACAATGAGCAGTTCTTC; CDR3 protein: CASSRTRASAYNEQFF
clone size: few; D gene: -; V gene: TRBV7-2; J gene: TRBJ2-3; CDR3 DNA: TGTGCCAGCAGCTCCAAGCCCCACACAGATACGCAGTATTTT; CDR3 protein: CASSSKPHTDTQYF
clone size: -; D gene: -; V gene: TRBV5-1; J gene: TRBJ2-6; CDR3 DNA: TGCGCCAGCAGCCAGCGTACATCATCTGGGGCCAACGTCCTGACTTTC; CDR3 protein: CASSQRTSSGANVLTF
clone size: -; D gene: -; V gene: TRBV7-2; J gene: TRBJ2-5; CDR3 DNA: TGTGCCAGCGAAGAGGGCGGCGGTCGATCCCCAGAGACCCAGTACTTC; CDR3 protein: CASEEGGGRSPETQYF
clone size: -; D gene: -; V gene: TRBV5-6; J gene: TRBJ2-1; CDR3 DNA: TGTGCCAGCAGCTTCTACGGGATAAATGAGCAGTTCTTC; CDR3 protein: CASSFYGINEQFF
clone size: -; D gene: -; V gene: TRBV12-3/TRBV12-4; J gene: TRBJ2-5; CDR3 DNA: TGTGCCAGCAGTGGGGCCAAAATAGAGACCCAGTACTTC; CDR3 protein: CASSGAKIETQYF
clone size: many; D gene: -; V gene: TRBV7-2; J gene: TRBJ2-3; CDR3 DNA: TGTGCCAGCAGCCAGATTACAGATACGCAGTATTTT; CDR3 protein: CASSQITDTQYF
clone size: -; D gene: -; V gene: TRBV7-8; J gene: TRBJ1-5; CDR3 DNA: TGTGCCAGCAGCTTGATGACCGATTTTCCGGGCAATCAGCCCCAGCATTTT; CDR3 protein: CASSLMTDFPGNQPQHF
clone size: -; D gene: TRBD1; V gene: TRBV10-3; J gene: TRBJ2-1; CDR3 DNA: TGTGCCATCAGTGTATCAGACAGGGGGAGTAATGAGCAGTTCTTC; CDR3 protein: CAISVSDRGSNEQFF
clone size: -; D gene: -; V gene: TRBV20-1; J gene: TRBJ2-1; CDR3 DNA: TGCAGTGCCACTGACAATGAGCAGTTCTTC; CDR3 protein: CSATDNEQFF
clone size: -; D gene: -; V gene: TRBV7-2; J gene: TRBJ1-1; CDR3 DNA: TGTGCCAGCAGCCCCGACAGCTCGAACACTGAAGCTTTCTTT; CDR3 protein: CASSPDSSNTEAFF
clone size: -; D gene: TRBD2; V gene: TRBV27; J gene: TRBJ2-1; CDR3 DNA: TGTGCCAGCAGTGCCCGAGCGGGGGAGAATGAGCAGTTCTTC; CDR3 protein: CASSARAGENEQFF
clone size: -; D gene: TRBD2; V gene: TRBV6-5; J gene: TRBJ2-3; CDR3 DNA: TGTGCCAGCAGTACCCGAGCTGGGCGGGGGGGTCCTCGGTTCACAGATACGCAGTATTTT; CDR3 protein: CASSTRAGRGGPRFTDTQYF